This paragraph reports one T cell receptor beta chain. Clones were read by immunoSEQ multiplex PCR, and TCRdb kept only the in-frame ones, dropping some. Here the sample spans 90,000 to 100,000 clones, 87% being singletons. This sample was taken from a study of blood T cell repertoires in COVID-19. About the study: The United States, Italy and Spain supplied acute and convalescent COVID-19 samples.

The CDR3 length is 15 residues. Trimming at V came to 0 bases and at J to 4 bases, leaving 2 bases not matched to a gene. Germline V gene data show CDR1 as MNHEY and CDR2 as SVGAGI. The chain couples TRBV6-5 to TRBJ2-4; 8 nucleotides align to TRBD1. The sequence came from a woman aged 60 to 75 with COVID-19, enrolled during active disease. Sequenced material: peripheral blood. The CDR3 DNA follows: TGTGCCAGCAGTTACTCGGGACAGGTTAAAAACATTCAGTACTTC. This encodes CASSYSGQVKNIQYF.